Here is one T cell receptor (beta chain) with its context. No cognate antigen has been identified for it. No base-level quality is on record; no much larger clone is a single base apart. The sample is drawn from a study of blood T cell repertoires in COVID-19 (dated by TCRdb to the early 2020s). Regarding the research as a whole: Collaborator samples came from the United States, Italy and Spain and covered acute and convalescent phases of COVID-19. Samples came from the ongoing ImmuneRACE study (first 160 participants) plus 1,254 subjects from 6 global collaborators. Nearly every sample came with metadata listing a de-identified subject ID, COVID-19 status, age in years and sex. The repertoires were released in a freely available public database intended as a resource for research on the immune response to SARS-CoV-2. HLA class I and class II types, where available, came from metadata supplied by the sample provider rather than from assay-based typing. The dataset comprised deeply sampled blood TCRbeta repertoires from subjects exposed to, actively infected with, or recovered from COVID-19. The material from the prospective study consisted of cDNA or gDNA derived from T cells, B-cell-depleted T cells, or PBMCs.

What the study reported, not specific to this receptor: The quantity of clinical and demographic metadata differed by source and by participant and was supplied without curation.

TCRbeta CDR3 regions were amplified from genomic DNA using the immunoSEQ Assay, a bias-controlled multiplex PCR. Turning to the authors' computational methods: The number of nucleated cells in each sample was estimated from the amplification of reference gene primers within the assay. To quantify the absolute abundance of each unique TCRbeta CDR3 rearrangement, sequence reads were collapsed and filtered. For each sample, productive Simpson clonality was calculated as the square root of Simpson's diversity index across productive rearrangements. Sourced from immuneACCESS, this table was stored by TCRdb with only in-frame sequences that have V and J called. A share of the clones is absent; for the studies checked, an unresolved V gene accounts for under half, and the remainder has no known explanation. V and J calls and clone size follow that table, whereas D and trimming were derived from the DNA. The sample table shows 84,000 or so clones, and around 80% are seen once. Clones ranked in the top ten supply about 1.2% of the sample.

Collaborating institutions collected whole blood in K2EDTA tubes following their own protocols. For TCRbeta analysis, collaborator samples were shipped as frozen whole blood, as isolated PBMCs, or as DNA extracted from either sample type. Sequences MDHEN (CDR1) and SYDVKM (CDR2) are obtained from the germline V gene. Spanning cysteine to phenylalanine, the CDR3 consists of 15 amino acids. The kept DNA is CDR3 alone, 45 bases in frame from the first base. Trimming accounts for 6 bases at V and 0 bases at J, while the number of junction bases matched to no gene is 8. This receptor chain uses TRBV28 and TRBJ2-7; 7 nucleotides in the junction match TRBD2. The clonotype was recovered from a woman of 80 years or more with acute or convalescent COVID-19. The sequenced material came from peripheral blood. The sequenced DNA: TGTGCCAGCAGGCGGAAGGCTAGCGGCTCCTACGAGCAGTACTTC. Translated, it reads CASRRKASGSYEQYF. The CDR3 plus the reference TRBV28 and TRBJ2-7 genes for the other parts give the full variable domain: DVKVTQSSRYLVKRTGEKVFLECVQDMDHENMFWYRQDPGLGLRLIYFSYDVKMKEKGDIPEGYSVSREKKERFSLILESASTNQTSMYLCASRRKASGSYEQYFGPGTRLTVT.